What follows describes a single TCR beta chain. One Seattle source followed patients from active infection through their disease course. The sample is drawn from a study of blood T cell repertoires in COVID-19. Study in general: Samples representing acute and convalescent COVID-19 were sourced from the United States, Italy and Spain. T cells, B-cell-depleted T cells, or PBMCs supplied cDNA or gDNA.

V was pared by 6 bases and J by 6 bases, with 10 bases of the junction left unmatched. The germline V gene has CDR1 SNHLY and CDR2 FYNNEI. There are 15 residues in the CDR3. In the source study's methods: For nucleated cells, counts were estimated from reference gene primer amplification. The protocol was immunoSEQ multiplex PCR, while the TCRdb copy is restricted to in-frame clones and leaves out a portion. The V and J calls and clone size were taken over from that table, and D and trimming were inferred from the DNA. The data show 85,000 to 100,000 clones, roughly nine tenths seen once. The sample comprised peripheral blood. The TCR originated in a woman aged 55 to 70 with COVID-19, enrolled during active disease. The chain links TRBV2 to TRBJ1-5; TRBD1 matches at 8 bases. The CDR3 DNA sequence: TGTGCCAGCAGGGATACAGGGGGAGAGAGTCAGCCCCAGCATTTT. This translates into CASRDTGGESQPQHF.